The 25 T cell receptor beta chains reported below all come from one sample, sequenced in a study of blood T cell repertoires in COVID-19. The protocol was immunoSEQ multiplex PCR, while the TCRdb copy is restricted to in-frame clones and leaves out a portion. The sample lists about 92,000 clones, less than 75% seen once, with 20% to 25% in the top ten. Sequenced sample: peripheral blood. The origin of the receptors is an older woman in a cohort sampled during active or convalescent COVID-19.

The chain uses TRBV3-1 (or the pseudogene TRBV3-2) and TRBJ2-3; 10 bases fit TRBD1. Germline trimming cut 4 bases from V and 2 bases from J; bases unmatched to any gene: 12. This CDR3 spans 18 amino acids. The V gene's germline CDR1 is LGHDT and CDR2 YNNKEL (reference sequence). The CDR3 region has the DNA TGTGCCAGCAGCCCGAGGACAGGGGGTGCCACGGCCACAGATACGCAGTATTTT. It yields the protein CASSPRTGGATATDTQYF.

CDR3 in amino acids: CAIRPSGGDEQFF. The CDR3 region has the DNA TGTGCCATCAGGCCTAGCGGGGGCGATGAGCAGTTCTTC. The chain recombines TRBV10-3 with TRBJ2-1; 10 bases map to TRBD2. Per germline, CDR1 ENHRY and CDR2 SYGVKD. The CDR3 contains 13 residues. Losses at the gene ends were 6 bases for V and 8 bases for J; bases not matched to a gene: 4.

The chain uses TRBV3-1 (or the pseudogene TRBV3-2) and TRBJ2-7, with 7 nucleotides matching TRBD1. Germline V lookup: CDR1 LGHDT, CDR2 YNNKEL (reference sequence). The CDR3 spans 14 residues. V lost 1 base and J lost 2; bases outside the gene matches: 2. CDR3 sequence reads: CASSQGQGPYEQYF. The CDR3 region has the DNA TGTGCCAGCAGCCAAGGACAGGGTCCCTACGAGCAGTACTTC.

The genes are TRBV9 and TRBJ1-2; 7 bases are shared with TRBD1. CDR1 and CDR2 (germline): SGDLS, YYNGEE. The J segment lost 2 bases and the V segment lost 0 bases, leaving 7 bases of the junction unmatched. The CDR3 has 16 residues. The CDR3 loop reads CASSVGVDRENYGYTF. The CDR3 DNA reads TGTGCCAGCAGCGTAGGGGTTGACAGGGAGAACTATGGCTACACCTTC.

This rearrangement joins TRBV7-3 to TRBJ2-3; 10 bases align to TRBD2. Trimming removed 5 bases from V and 6 bases from J; junction bases left unmatched: 8. CDR3 length: 15 residues. CDR1 is SGHTA, CDR2 FQGTGA, per germline. The CDR3 region has the DNA TGTGCCAGCAGCCCCCCTAGCGGGGGCCCGGATACGCAGTATTTT. Residues: CASSPPSGGPDTQYF. The variable domain in full, with the rest retrieved from reference TRBV7-3 and TRBJ2-3, is GAGVSQTPSNKVTEKGKYVELRCDPISGHTALYWYRQSLGQGPEFLIYFQGTGAADDSGLPNDRFFAVRPEGSVSTLKIQRTERGDSAVYLCASSPPSGGPDTQYFGPGTRLTVL.

This clone appeared a single time. The chain is built from TRBV5-1 and TRBJ2-5; TRBD2 agrees at 8 bases. With V trimmed by 4 bases and J by 5 bases, 10 bases remained unmatched. Looked up from germline, CDR1 is SGHRS and CDR2 is YFSETQ. This CDR3 comprises 15 residues. CDR3 coding DNA: TGCGCCAGCAGCCCAACATCGGGGGGGCATGAGACCCAGTACTTC. Its translation is CASSPTSGGHETQYF.

The CDR3: CASSRRQATEAFF. The CDR3 DNA follows: TGTGCCAGCAGCCGCCGACAGGCCACTGAAGCTTTCTTT. V usage is TRBV7-3 and J usage is TRBJ1-1; maybe TRBD1 (6 bases). Germline CDR1 is SGHTA and CDR2 is FQGTGA. Trimming took 5 bases from V and 4 from J, leaving 11 bases between them. CDR3 size: 13 residues.

This clone was seen a handful of times. The genes are TRBV5-6 and TRBJ1-4, with a tentative D call TRBD1 (6 bases). Germline CDR1 is SGHDT and CDR2 is YYEEEE. V lost 4 bases and J lost 5, with 15 bases in between. The CDR3 loop spans 15 amino acids. In nucleotides, the CDR3 is TGTGCCAGCAGCGGGCCCAGGGGCGGGAATGAAAAACTGTTTTTT. It codes for CASSGPRGGNEKLFF.

This clone was detected only a few times. This chain links TRBV4-2 with TRBJ2-1; a possible D gene is TRBD1 (6 bases). Germline loops: CDR1 LGHNA, CDR2 YNFKEQ. V lost 1 base to trimming and J lost 0 bases, with 13 bases between them. The CDR3 has 17 amino acids. CDR3 residues: CASSQVSRGSSYNEQFF. CDR3 coding DNA: TGTGCCAGCAGCCAAGTTTCGAGGGGGTCCTCCTACAATGAGCAGTTCTTC.

This chain joins TRBV4-3 and TRBJ2-3, with 9 bases identical to TRBD2. The J segment lost 3 bases and the V segment lost 0 bases, leaving 7 bases of the junction unmatched. Per the germline V gene, CDR1 is LGHNA and CDR2 is YSLEER. The CDR3 extends over 17 amino acids. CDR3 nucleotides: TGCGCCAGCAGCCAAGATAGGCTAGCGGGGATTACAGATACGCAGTATTTT. Translation gives CASSQDRLAGITDTQYF.

J is TRBJ2-6 and V is TRBV18; D unresolved. V lost 3 bases, J lost 0 bases, and 12 bases lay in between. This CDR3 is 17 amino acids long. Germline CDR1 KGHSH, CDR2 LQKENI. This CDR3 is CASSPLGMSSGANVLTF. DNA for the CDR3: TGTGCCAGCTCACCGTTGGGCATGAGCTCTGGGGCCAACGTCCTGACTTTC.

This chain links TRBV7-2 with TRBJ2-2, with TRBD1 as a possible D gene (6 bases). CDR3 length equals 15 residues. Trimming removed 6 bases from V and 0 bases from J, with 11 bases in between. Germline values: CDR1 SGHTA, CDR2 FQGNSA. The CDR3 loop is CASSLGHSNTGELFF. CDR3 coding DNA: TGTGCCAGCAGTTTGGGACACTCGAACACCGGGGAGCTGTTTTTT.

This rearrangement joins TRBV4-3 to TRBJ1-3; perhaps TRBD1 as D (5 bases). Germline V gene sequence: CDR1 LGHNA, CDR2 YSLEER. The V end lost 5 bases, the J end lost 0 bases, and 8 bases lay between the germline ends. The length of the CDR3 is 14 residues. DNA of the CDR3: TGCGCCAGCAGCTCAGGGAACTCTGGAAACACCATATATTTT. Protein: CASSSGNSGNTIYF.

The V and J genes are TRBV7-2 and TRBJ2-1; 8 bases fit TRBD1. V dropped 0 bases and J dropped 1; count of bases not matched to a gene: 2. Germline CDR1 and CDR2: SGHTA and FQGNSA. The length of the CDR3 is 16 residues. The CDR3 loop reads CASSLAGQVSYNEQFF. As DNA, the CDR3 is TGTGCCAGCAGCTTAGCGGGACAGGTTTCCTACAATGAGCAGTTCTTC. Combining the CDR3 with reference TRBV7-2 and TRBJ2-1 gives the whole variable domain GAGVSQSPSNKVTEKGKDVELRCDPISGHTALYWYRQSLGQGLEFLIYFQGNSAPDKSGLPSDRFSAERTGGSVSTLTIQRTQQEDSAVYLCASSLAGQVSYNEQFFGPGTRLTVL.

The rearrangement uses TRBV23-1 and TRBJ1-2, with 7 bases aligning to TRBD1. TRBV23-1 is an ORF, with its function uncertain. The CDR3 has 14 amino acids. The V and J ends lost 0 bases and 5 bases, in that order; junction bases with no gene match: 3. CDR3 DNA sequence: TGCGCCAGCAGTCAATCCAGACAGGGTTATGGCTACACCTTC. It translates to CASSQSRQGYGYTF.

The sample holds a few counts of this clone. J is TRBJ2-1 and V is TRBV6-5; 7 bases match TRBD1. Germline CDR1 MNHEY, CDR2 SVGAGI. Unmatched junction bases numbered 5, after V lost 6 bases and J lost 0 bases. This CDR3 is built from 15 residues. The CDR3 region is CASRQGSTSYNEQFF. The DNA for the CDR3 is TGTGCCAGCAGACAGGGGTCCACCTCCTACAATGAGCAGTTCTTC.

This CDR3 reads CATSRGRQSYSNQPQHF. The CDR3 coding sequence is TGTGCCACCAGCAGAGGGAGACAGTCTTATAGCAATCAGCCCCAGCATTTT. The chain employs TRBV15 and TRBJ1-5; tentative D call: TRBD1 (5 bases). This CDR3 has 17 residues. The germline V gene has CDR1 LNHNV and CDR2 YYDKDF (reference sequence). Trimming removed 1 base at V and 0 bases at J, with 13 bases between.

To note about this clone: One junction end disagrees with the germline gene, perhaps due to a read error. The CDR3 nucleotides are TGTGTCAGCAGCTTGGTCCGGGACAGGGGTGGATCTTTCTTT. Translation gives CVSSLVRDRGGSFF. The chain couples TRBV7-2 to TRBJ1-1; 10 bases align to TRBD1. The germline CDR1 and CDR2 sequences are SGHTA and FQGNSA. CDR3 length: 14 residues.

The rearrangement uses TRBV4-1 and TRBJ1-1, with D hard to call. V shed 4 bases and J shed 1 base, with 7 bases lying between them. This CDR3 comprises 13 residues. CDR1 is MGHRA and CDR2 is YSYEKL in the germline V gene. CDR3 sequence reads: CASSPPRNTEAFF. The CDR3 DNA reads TGCGCCAGCAGCCCCCCCAGGAACACTGAAGCTTTCTTT.

The rearrangement joins TRBV6-6 to TRBJ2-7, with 13 bases aligning to TRBD2. CDR3 size: 15 residues. The V segment lost 7 bases and the J segment 6 bases; nucleotides outside the gene matches: 9. Germline CDR1 and CDR2: MNHNY and SVGAGI (reference sequence). The CDR3 sequence: CASTALAGGQGEQYF. In nucleotides, the CDR3 is TGTGCCAGCACGGCACTAGCGGGGGGGCAAGGCGAGCAGTACTTC.

In its sample, this clone was seen many times. The V and J genes are TRBV5-6 and TRBJ2-3, with 10 bases matching TRBD1. V was clipped by 0 bases and J by 2 bases; unmatched bases: 3. The CDR3 covers 16 residues. Germline V gene sequence: CDR1 SGHDT, CDR2 YYEEEE. In DNA, the CDR3 is TGTGCCAGCAGCTTGGGGGGACAGGGGAACACAGATACGCAGTATTTT. Amino acid sequence: CASSLGGQGNTDTQYF.

This sequence joins TRBV3-1 (or the pseudogene TRBV3-2) and TRBJ2-7; 7 bases agree with TRBD1. Germline CDR1 and CDR2: LGHDT and YNNKEL (reference sequence). The junction had 9 bases not matched to a gene; V was cut back by 4 bases and J by 3 bases. CDR3 length: 15 residues. The CDR3 here is CASSLGQASFYEQYF. The DNA for the CDR3 is TGTGCCAGCAGCCTCGGACAGGCTTCATTCTACGAGCAGTACTTC.

The rearrangement joins TRBV7-9 to TRBJ1-1, with a weak D call TRBD1 (5 bases). CDR1 and CDR2 (germline): SEHNR, FQNEAQ (reference sequence). CDR3 length: 15 amino acids. Trimming shortened V by 2 bases and J by 6 bases, and 16 bases separated the two germline ends. The chain's CDR3 is CASSLTRGGDAEAFF. CDR3 nucleotides: TGTGCCAGCAGCTTAACTAGGGGAGGGGACGCTGAAGCTTTCTTT. Looking up the rest from reference TRBV7-9 and TRBJ1-1 gives the full variable domain: DTGVSQNPRHKITKRGQNVTFRCDPISEHNRLYWYRQTLGQGPEFLTYFQNEAQLEKSRLLSDRFSAERPKGSFSTLEIQRTEQGDSAMYLCASSLTRGGDAEAFFGQGTRLTVV.

V and J are TRBV7-9 and TRBJ2-2; D is unresolved. The CDR3 has 14 residues. Trimming pared 1 base from V and 6 bases from J, leaving 9 bases between. The germline gives CDR1 SEHNR, CDR2 FQNEAQ (reference sequence). Written as DNA, the CDR3 is TGTGCCAGCAGCTTAGAGCTCCGCTCCGGGGAGCTGTTTTTT. Its translation is CASSLELRSGELFF.

V and J are TRBV7-2 and TRBJ2-4; D is possibly TRBD1 (6 bases). This CDR3 has 13 residues. V lost 5 bases to trimming and J lost 6 bases, with 11 bases between them. The germline gives CDR1 SGHTA, CDR2 FQGNSA. This CDR3 reads CASSLLQGNIQYF. The CDR3, as DNA: TGTGCCAGCAGCCTACTACAGGGAAACATTCAGTACTTC.